This T cell receptor (beta chain) was sequenced during a study of cytomegalovirus exposure and HLA in healthy donors. Findings and caveats of the study: Segments of the TCR beta V type were, in most cases, productive about 87% or about 30% of the time in an earlier analysis. Later genetic work tied a missense DCLRE1C variant to beta-chain V and J trimming.

The CDR3 is 17 amino acids. In germline, CDR1 is SGHVS, CDR2 FNYEAQ. The V gene end was trimmed by 5 bases and the J gene end by 2 bases; junction bases not matched to a gene: 11. Notes on this clone: The antigen is undetermined.

Primers: 60 Vbeta forward and 13 Jbeta reverse. Method: immunoSEQ multiplex PCR; TCRdb's copy keeps in-frame clones and lacks some. This sample has about 120,000 clones, with approximately 78% found just once. The sequence came from a woman aged 25 to 39 in good health and CMV-seronegative. V is TRBV7-6 and J is TRBJ2-2; 7 bases agree with TRBD1. The specimen sequenced was PBMCs. CDR3 loop: CASSLPRTGINTGELFF. In DNA, the CDR3 is TGTGCCAGCAGCCTACCCCGGACAGGAATAAACACCGGGGAGCTGTTTTTT.